A single sample is the source of the 27 T cell receptor beta chains below, sequenced in a study of T cell responses to AZD1222 COVID-19 vaccine. Libraries were prepared by immunoSEQ multiplex PCR; TCRdb keeps only in-frame clonotypes and omits some of them. The sample carries around 69,000 clones, roughly 89% recorded once. Sequencing used peripheral blood, obtained on day 0 of AZD1222 vaccination. The receptors here all came from an adult in good health.

The chain uses TRBV11-3 and TRBJ2-2, with D perhaps being TRBD1 or TRBD2 (5 bases each). Germline CDR1 and CDR2: SGHNT and YENEEA. This CDR3 comprises 16 residues. The germline V and J ends were trimmed by 3 bases and 3 bases, with 14 bases remaining between them. The CDR3 region is CASSFGGQGDTGELFF. CDR3 nucleotide sequence: TGTGCCAGCAGCTTCGGTGGGCAGGGAGACACCGGGGAGCTGTTTTTT. Based on the CDR3 plus reference TRBV11-3 and TRBJ2-2, the full variable domain is EAGVVQSPRYKIIEKKQPVAFWCNPISGHNTLYWYLQNLGQGPELLIRYENEEAVDDSQLPKDRFSAERLKGVDSTLKIQPAELGDSAVYLCASSFGGQGDTGELFFGEGSRLTVL.

This clone turned up a few times. The chain has TRBV11-2 and TRBJ2-7; TRBD1 agrees at 9 bases. CDR3 length: 16 amino acids. V shed 5 bases, J shed 0 bases, and the junction held 8 bases outside the gene matches. Looked up from germline, CDR1 is SGHAT and CDR2 is FQNNGV. The CDR3 DNA reads TGTGCCAGCAGCCCCTGGACAGGGGAGAGCTCCTACGAGCAGTACTTC. Its translation is CASSPWTGESSYEQYF.

This clone was observed a handful of times. This rearrangement joins TRBV4-2 to TRBJ2-5; 8 bases are shared with TRBD2. Germline V gene sequence: CDR1 LGHNA, CDR2 YNFKEQ. CDR3 length equals 15 residues. V lost 0 bases, J lost 5 bases, and 5 bases stayed unmatched. In nucleotides, the CDR3 is TGTGCCAGCAGCCAAGATTCCAGCGGGGGCGAGACCCAGTACTTC. This encodes CASSQDSSGGETQYF.

This chain connects TRBV11-2 to TRBJ2-7; 7 bases fit TRBD1. Germline CDR1 reads SGHAT; CDR2 reads FQNNGV. The CDR3 totals 13 residues. J lost 2 bases, V lost 5 bases, and 3 bases had no gene match. The CDR3 protein is CASSPTGAYEQYF. In nucleotides, the CDR3 is TGTGCCAGCAGCCCTACAGGGGCCTACGAGCAGTACTTC.

This clone has just a few counts. The chain joins TRBV18 to TRBJ1-6; D unclear. Trimming took off 3 bases at V and 14 bases at J, with 14 bases between the two ends. CDR3 length: 13 residues. CDR1 is KGHSH, CDR2 LQKENI, per germline. Written as DNA, the CDR3 is TGTGCCAGCTCACCCGCCGACACGGAATCCCTCCACTTT. This sequence encodes CASSPADTESLHF. Using reference TRBV18 and TRBJ1-6 for the parts outside the CDR3, the full variable domain is NAGVMQNPRHLVRRRGQEARLRCSPMKGHSHVYWYRQLPEEGLKFMVYLQKENIIDESGMPKERFSAEFPKEGPSILRIQQVVRGDSAAYFCASSPADTESLHFGNGTRLTVT.

The J gene is TRBJ1-6, the V gene TRBV3-1 (or the pseudogene TRBV3-2), with 8 bases that match TRBD1. Trimming at V came to 3 bases and at J to 7 bases, leaving 2 bases not matched to a gene. CDR1 and CDR2 (germline): LGHDT, YNNKEL (reference sequence). There are 14 residues in the CDR3. The CDR3 here is CASSQQGANSPLHF. The CDR3, as DNA: TGTGCCAGCAGCCAGCAGGGGGCGAATTCACCCCTCCACTTT.

V usage is TRBV4-2 and J usage is TRBJ1-4; D is uncertain. The germline V gene encodes CDR1 LGHNA and CDR2 YNFKEQ. This CDR3 spans 16 amino acids. Trimming shortened V by 3 bases and J by 0 bases, and 11 bases separated the two germline ends. The DNA for the CDR3 is TGTGCCAGCAGCCAGGGTCGTTTTACAACTAATGAAAAACTGTTTTTT. Amino acid sequence: CASSQGRFTTNEKLFF.

This clone has more than one count but fewer than ten. This sequence joins TRBV6-1 and TRBJ1-5; no firm D call. The V end was cut by 2 bases, the J end by 6 bases, with 8 bases between. The CDR3 is made up of 13 amino acids. Germline-derived CDR1 and CDR2 are MNHNS and SASEGT. CDR3 nucleotide sequence: TGTGCCAGCAGTGAACTCCGCGGTCAGCCCCAGCATTTT. Translating it yields CASSELRGQPQHF.

The chain links TRBV13 to TRBJ1-1; D might be TRBD1 (5 bases). V shed 5 bases and J shed 2 bases, with 18 bases lying between them. The CDR3 is 16 amino acids. Germline V gene data show CDR1 as PRHDT and CDR2 as FYEKMQ (reference sequence). CDR3 in amino acids: CASSERGKGVNTEAFF. In DNA form, the CDR3 reads TGTGCCAGCAGCGAACGAGGGAAAGGGGTAAACACTGAAGCTTTCTTT.

This chain links TRBV25-1 with TRBJ2-5; the D gene is possibly TRBD1 (6 bases). Germline CDR1 reads MGHDK; CDR2 reads SYGVNS. Trimming removed 1 base from V and 3 bases from J, with 18 bases in between. The CDR3 is 17 amino acids. The CDR3 DNA reads as TGTGCCAGCAGTGAATTTTGGGGGCTCCCGGAGAAAGAGACCCAGTACTTC. Its translation is CASSEFWGLPEKETQYF.

The V gene is TRBV6-6, the J gene TRBJ1-1; TRBD1 agrees at 7 bases. Germline-derived CDR1 and CDR2 are MNHNY and SVGAGI (reference sequence). J lost 1 base, V lost 5 bases, and 4 bases had no gene match. This CDR3 is 14 amino acids long. The CDR3 protein is CASSPGTANTEAFF. CDR3 in DNA: TGTGCCAGCAGTCCCGGGACAGCGAACACTGAAGCTTTCTTT.

The chain couples TRBV6-5 to TRBJ2-7; the D gene is possibly TRBD1 (5 bases). Germline CDR1 and CDR2: MNHEY and SVGAGI. This CDR3 is built from 11 residues. Trimming removed 5 bases at V and 5 bases at J, with 7 bases between. CDR3 loop: CASSQGNEQYF. CDR3 nucleotide sequence: TGTGCCAGCAGTCAGGGAAACGAGCAGTACTTC.

The genes are TRBV11-3 and TRBJ2-1, with TRBD2 identical over 8 bases. The CDR3 consists of 15 residues. Unmatched junction bases numbered 3, after V lost 1 base and J lost 4 bases. Per the germline V gene, CDR1 is SGHNT and CDR2 is YENEEA. The CDR3 region has the DNA TGTGCCAGCAGCTTAGCAGCGGGGGATTACAATGAGCAGTTCTTC. This translates into CASSLAAGDYNEQFF.

The gene calls are TRBV6-5 and TRBJ2-7; D gene ambiguous. The CDR3 runs 16 residues. Germline V gene data show CDR1 as MNHEY and CDR2 as SVGAGI. V was cut by 2 bases and J by 2 bases, with 16 bases left in between. CDR3 protein: CASSYDEPGLAYEQYF. The CDR3 DNA reads as TGTGCCAGCAGTTACGACGAGCCAGGTCTAGCCTACGAGCAGTACTTC.

The gene calls are TRBV6-5 and TRBJ2-1, with 12 nucleotides matching TRBD1. CDR3 length equals 15 residues. The J segment lost 7 bases and the V segment lost 7 bases, leaving 8 bases of the junction unmatched. Germline V gene lookup returns CDR1 MNHEY and CDR2 SVGAGI. The CDR3 nucleotides read TGTGCCAGCAATCCCCGGGACAGGGGGCGAAATGAGCAGTTCTTC. Its translation: CASNPRDRGRNEQFF.

This chain joins TRBV20-1 and TRBJ2-1, with 8 bases aligning to TRBD1. CDR3 length: 14 amino acids. J gave up 8 bases and V 3 bases, and 9 bases lay outside the gene matches. Germline CDR1 and CDR2: DFQATT and SNEGSKA (reference sequence). The chain's CDR3 is CSASKGQGRYEQFF. In nucleotides, the CDR3 is TGCAGTGCTAGTAAAGGACAGGGAAGGTATGAGCAGTTCTTC.

This chain joins TRBV19 and TRBJ2-2; tentatively, D is TRBD1 (6 bases). From germline, CDR1 is LNHDA and CDR2 SQIVND (reference sequence). V shed 9 bases and J shed 0 bases, with 11 bases lying between them. The length of the CDR3 is 14 residues. CDR3 bases: TGTGCCAGCTTGGACAGCTCGAACACCGGGGAGCTGTTTTTT. It codes for CASLDSSNTGELFF. Full variable domain (rest looked up from reference TRBV19 and TRBJ2-2): DGGITQSPKYLFRKEGQNVTLSCEQNLNHDAMYWYRQDPGQGLRLIYYSQIVNDFQKGDIAEGYSVSREKKESFPLTVTSAQKNPTAFYLCASLDSSNTGELFFGEGSRLTVL.

CDR3 sequence reads: CASSLNRDITEAFF. The DNA for the CDR3 is TGCGCCAGCAGCTTAAACAGGGATATCACTGAAGCTTTCTTT. The chain recombines TRBV5-1 with TRBJ1-1, with D perhaps TRBD1 (6 bases). V was trimmed by 2 bases and J by 4 bases, leaving 12 bases between them. The CDR3 is 14 amino acids. From germline, CDR1 is SGHRS and CDR2 YFSETQ.

Concerning this clone itself: Other nucleotide sequences from this sample produce the same CDR3. This rearrangement joins TRBV11-2 to TRBJ1-2, with a weak D call TRBD1 (6 bases). The V end lost 3 bases, the J end lost 8 bases, and 19 bases lay between the germline ends. Germline V gives CDR1 SGHAT, CDR2 FQNNGV. The CDR3 has 15 residues. CDR3 coding DNA: TGTGCCAGCAGCTTGCCCTGGGGGGGGAGGGGGGGCTACACCTTC. Amino acids: CASSLPWGGRGGYTF.

The genes are TRBV4-3 and TRBJ1-4; 8 bases match TRBD1. The CDR3 runs to 15 residues. CDR1 is LGHNA, CDR2 YSLEER, per germline. The trim removed 5 bases at V and 3 bases at J, leaving 5 bases unmatched. The CDR3: CASSSTGVANEKLFF. CDR3 bases: TGCGCCAGCAGCTCGACAGGGGTGGCTAATGAAAAACTGTTTTTT.

J is TRBJ1-5 and V is TRBV2; D ambiguous. Trimming removed 4 bases from V and 6 bases from J, with 16 bases in between. Germline lookup yields CDR1 SNHLY and CDR2 FYNNEI. The CDR3 has 15 residues. The CDR3 spells CASSGNSERSQPQHF. In DNA form, the CDR3 reads TGTGCCAGCAGTGGGAACTCCGAAAGGAGTCAGCCCCAGCATTTT. Full variable domain (remainder filled in from reference TRBV2 and TRBJ1-5): EPEVTQTPSHQVTQMGQEVILRCVPISNHLYFYWYRQILGQKVEFLVSFYNNEISEKSEIFDDQFSVERPDGSNFTLKIRSTKLEDSAMYFCASSGNSERSQPQHFGDGTRLSIL.

The rearrangement uses TRBV7-8 and TRBJ1-1, with a weak D call TRBD1 (5 bases). This CDR3 contains 13 residues. V lost 2 bases and J 7 bases, leaving 11 bases between the germline ends. Germline loops: CDR1 SGHVS, CDR2 FQNEAQ. The DNA for the CDR3 is TGTGCCAGCAGCTTAAACCGGGACGGTGAAGCTTTCTTT. Its translation: CASSLNRDGEAFF.

The chain has TRBV27 and TRBJ1-2; the D gene is possibly TRBD1 (6 bases). The V gene lost 6 bases and the J gene lost 8 bases, with 16 bases spanning the gap. This CDR3 is 13 amino acids long. The germline V gene encodes CDR1 MNHEY and CDR2 SMNVEV (reference sequence). The chain's CDR3 is CASSRTGRVGYTF. In nucleotides, the CDR3 is TGTGCCAGCAGCCGCACAGGGAGAGTCGGCTACACCTTC.

J is TRBJ1-3 and V is TRBV7-8; D unclear. The CDR3 length is 15 residues. The V gene's germline CDR1 is SGHVS and CDR2 FQNEAQ. Deletions cut 5 bases from V and 0 bases from J, with 11 bases between. The CDR3 sequence is CASSNHVSSGNTIYF. CDR3 in DNA: TGTGCCAGCAGCAACCACGTCAGCTCTGGAAACACCATATATTTT.

The sample holds many counts of this clone. The V call is TRBV11-2, the J call TRBJ2-7, with D uncertain. V lost 5 bases, J lost 2 bases, and 19 bases lay in between. This CDR3 is built from 16 residues. Germline V gene sequence: CDR1 SGHAT, CDR2 FQNNGV. CDR3 sequence reads: CASSTYLNMGTYEQYF. For the CDR3, the DNA is TGTGCCAGCAGCACATATTTAAACATGGGGACCTACGAGCAGTACTTC.

Only one count was recorded for this clone. The J gene is TRBJ1-5, the V gene TRBV18; 7 bases map to TRBD1. This CDR3 contains 15 residues. The germline CDR1 and CDR2 sequences are KGHSH and LQKENI. V was clipped by 5 bases and J by 4 bases; unmatched bases: 8. The CDR3: CASSEGQIFNQPQHF. In DNA form, the CDR3 reads TGTGCCAGCTCAGAGGGACAGATCTTTAATCAGCCCCAGCATTTT.

J is TRBJ1-2 and V is TRBV30, with TRBD1 matching over 7 bases. V lost 4 bases to trimming and J lost 7 bases; unmatched junction nucleotides: 6. Germline V gives CDR1 GTSNPN, CDR2 SVGIG (reference sequence). The CDR3 is 12 residues long. CDR3 bases: TGTGCCTGGAAGGAAGACAGGGCTGGCTACACCTTC. Translation: CAWKEDRAGYTF.